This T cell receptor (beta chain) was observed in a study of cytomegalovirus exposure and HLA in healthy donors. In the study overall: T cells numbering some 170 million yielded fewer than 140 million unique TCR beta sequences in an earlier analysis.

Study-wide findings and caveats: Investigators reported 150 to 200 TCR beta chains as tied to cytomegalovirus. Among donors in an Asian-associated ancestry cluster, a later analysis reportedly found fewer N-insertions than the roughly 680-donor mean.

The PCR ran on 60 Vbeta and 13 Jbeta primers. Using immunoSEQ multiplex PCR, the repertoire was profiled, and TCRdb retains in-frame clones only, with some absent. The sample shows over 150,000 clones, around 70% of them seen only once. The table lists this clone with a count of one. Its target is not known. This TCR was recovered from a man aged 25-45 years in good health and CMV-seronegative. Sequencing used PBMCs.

CDR3 sequence: CASSEDTYGYTF. The DNA for the CDR3 is TGTGCCAGCAGTGAAGACACCTATGGCTACACCTTC. The genes are TRBV6-1 and TRBJ1-2; D gene ambiguous. The CDR3 is made up of 12 amino acids. V gave up 1 base and J gave up 4 bases, with 4 bases separating them. Germline CDR1 is MNHNS and CDR2 is SASEGT.